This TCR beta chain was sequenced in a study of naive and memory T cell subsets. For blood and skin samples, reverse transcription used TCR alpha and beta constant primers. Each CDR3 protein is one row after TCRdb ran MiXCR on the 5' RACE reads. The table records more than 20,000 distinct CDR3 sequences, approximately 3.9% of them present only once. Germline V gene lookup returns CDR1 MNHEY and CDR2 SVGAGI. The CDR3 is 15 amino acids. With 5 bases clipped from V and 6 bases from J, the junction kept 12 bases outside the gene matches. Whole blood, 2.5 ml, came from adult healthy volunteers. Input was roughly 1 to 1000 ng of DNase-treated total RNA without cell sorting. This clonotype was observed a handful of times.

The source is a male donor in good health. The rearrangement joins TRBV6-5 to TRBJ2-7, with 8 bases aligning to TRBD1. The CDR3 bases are TGTGCCAGCAGTCTCAGGGGGCTGGGGATCTCCGAGCAGTACTTC. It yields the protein CASSLRGLGISEQYF.